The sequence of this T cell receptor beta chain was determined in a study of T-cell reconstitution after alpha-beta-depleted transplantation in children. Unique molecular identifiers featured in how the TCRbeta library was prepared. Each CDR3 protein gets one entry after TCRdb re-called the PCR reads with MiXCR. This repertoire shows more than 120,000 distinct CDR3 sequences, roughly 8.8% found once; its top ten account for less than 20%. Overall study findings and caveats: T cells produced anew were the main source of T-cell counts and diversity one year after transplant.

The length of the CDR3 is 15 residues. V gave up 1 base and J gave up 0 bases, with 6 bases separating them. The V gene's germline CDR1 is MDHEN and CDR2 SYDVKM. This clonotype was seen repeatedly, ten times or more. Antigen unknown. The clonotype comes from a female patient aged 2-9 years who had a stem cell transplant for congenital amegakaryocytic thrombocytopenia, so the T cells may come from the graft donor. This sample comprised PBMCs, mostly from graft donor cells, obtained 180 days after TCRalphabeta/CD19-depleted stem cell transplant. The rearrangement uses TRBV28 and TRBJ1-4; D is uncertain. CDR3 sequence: CASSLYVATNEKLFF. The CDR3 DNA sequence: TGTGCCAGCAGTTTATATGTGGCAACTAATGAAAAACTGTTTTTT.